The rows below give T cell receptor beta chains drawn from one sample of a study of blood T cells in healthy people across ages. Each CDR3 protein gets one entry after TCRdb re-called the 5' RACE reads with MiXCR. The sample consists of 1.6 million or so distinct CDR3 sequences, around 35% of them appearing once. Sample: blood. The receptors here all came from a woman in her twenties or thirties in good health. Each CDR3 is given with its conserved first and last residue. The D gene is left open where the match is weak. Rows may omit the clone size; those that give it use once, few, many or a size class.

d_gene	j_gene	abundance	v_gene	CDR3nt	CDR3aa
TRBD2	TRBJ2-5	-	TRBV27	TGTGCCAGCAGTTTGGGTAGCGGGAGGACAAAGACCCAGTACTTC	CASSLGSGRTKTQYF
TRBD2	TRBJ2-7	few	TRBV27	TGTGCCACCAACCCGCTGGGTAGCGGGACCATCTACGAGCAGTACTTC	CATNPLGSGTIYEQYF
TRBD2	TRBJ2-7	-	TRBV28	TGTGCCAGCAGCTCCCCACTGGGGACTAGCGGGAGTACCTACGAGCAGTACTTC	CASSSPLGTSGSTYEQYF
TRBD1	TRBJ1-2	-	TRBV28	TGTGCCAGCTTCCCGGCCCGGGACAGGGGGGAACTCTATGGCTACACCTTC	CASFPARDRGELYGYTF
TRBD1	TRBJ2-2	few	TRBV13	TGTGCCAGCAGCTTAGTGACAGGGGGCCGAACCGGGGAGCTGTTTTTT	CASSLVTGGRTGELFF
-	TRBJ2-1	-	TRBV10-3	TGTGCCACCAGGGGAGGATCCTACAATGAGCAGTTCTTC	CATRGGSYNEQFF
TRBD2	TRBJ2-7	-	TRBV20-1	TGCAGTGCTGCAAGCGGGGGGGGCTCCTACGAGCAGTACTTC	CSAASGGGSYEQYF
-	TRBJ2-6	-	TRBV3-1	TGTGCCAGCAGCAGAGGGGGGCAAGGGGCCAACGTCCTGACTTTC	CASSRGGQGANVLTF
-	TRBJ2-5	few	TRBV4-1	TGCGCCAGCAGCCAAGCGGGACCCAGCTGGGAGACCCAGTACTTC	CASSQAGPSWETQYF
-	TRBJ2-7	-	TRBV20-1	TGCAGTGCTAGTGGGGGTTATTTAGACTACGAGCAGTACTTC	CSASGGYLDYEQYF
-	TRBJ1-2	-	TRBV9	TGTGCCAGCAGCGTAGATGGAGGGATCTCCTATGGCTACACCTTC	CASSVDGGISYGYTF
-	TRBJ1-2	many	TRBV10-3	TGTGCCATCAGTGAAAGGGGCGCCGGCTATGGCTACACCTTC	CAISERGAGYGYTF
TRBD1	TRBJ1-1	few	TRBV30	TGTGCCTGGAGTTCAACAGGGGGTCGGCGGGCAGCTTTCTTT	CAWSSTGGRRAAFF
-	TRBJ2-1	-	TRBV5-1	TGCGCCAGCAGCTTGTCCCAGGGGATCGATGAGCAGTTCTTC	CASSLSQGIDEQFF
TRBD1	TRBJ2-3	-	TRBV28	TGTGCCAGCAGTTCGCACTCAGGGGGTGGAGGCACAGATACGCAGTATTTT	CASSSHSGGGGTDTQYF
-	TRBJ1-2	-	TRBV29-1	TGCAGCGTTGAAGCTAGGTTCGGTTATGGCTACACCTTC	CSVEARFGYGYTF
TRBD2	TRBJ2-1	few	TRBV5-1	TGCGCCAGCAGTGAGGGAGGGCCAAGGGATGAGCAGTTCTTC	CASSEGGPRDEQFF
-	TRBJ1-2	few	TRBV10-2	TGCGCCAGCAGTGCGGGGGCTTTTTCCGGCTACACCTTC	CASSAGAFSGYTF
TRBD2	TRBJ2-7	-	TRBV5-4	TGTGCCAGCAGCTTGGCCCCCCGGCTGACTAGCGGGGGGGCTTTCGAGCAGTACTTC	CASSLAPRLTSGGAFEQYF
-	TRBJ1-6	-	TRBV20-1	TGCAGTGCTAGAGTCTCTAAGGGAAATGCTCCCCTCCACTTT	CSARVSKGNAPLHF
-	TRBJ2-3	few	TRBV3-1	TGTGCCAGCAGCTGGGGGGGCTCAGATACGCAGTATTTT	CASSWGGSDTQYF
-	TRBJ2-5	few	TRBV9	TGTGCCAGCAGCGGGGACGTCCATATGGAGACCCAGTACTTC	CASSGDVHMETQYF
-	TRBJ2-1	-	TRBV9	TGTGCCAGCAGTCCAGACACCCTACTGAACGGTGAGCAGTTCTTC	CASSPDTLLNGEQFF
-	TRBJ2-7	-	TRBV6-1	TGTGCCAGCAGTGAATCTAGTGGGGCCCACCGCTACGAGCAGTACTTC	CASSESSGAHRYEQYF
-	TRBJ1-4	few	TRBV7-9	TGTGCCAGCAGCCCAACCACGAGCAGGGACGAAAAACTGTTTTTT	CASSPTTSRDEKLFF
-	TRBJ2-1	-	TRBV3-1	TGTGCCAGCAGCCAAGTTCTACTAGGATTCAATGAGCAGTTCTTC	CASSQVLLGFNEQFF
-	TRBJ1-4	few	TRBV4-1	TGCGCCAGCAGCCAAGACCCGGGGGTTAATGAAAAACTGTTTTTT	CASSQDPGVNEKLFF
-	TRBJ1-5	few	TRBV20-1	TGCAGTGCTTTCGCCGGCAGTTGGGGTAGCAATCAGCCCCAGCATTTT	CSAFAGSWGSNQPQHF
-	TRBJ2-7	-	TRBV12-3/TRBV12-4	TGTGCCAGCAGTTTTGTAGCGGATTCCTACGAGCAGTACTTC	CASSFVADSYEQYF
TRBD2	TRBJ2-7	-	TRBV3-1	TGTGCCAGCAGCCATCGGTTAGCGGGAAACTACGAGCAGTACTTC	CASSHRLAGNYEQYF
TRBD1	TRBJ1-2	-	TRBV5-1	TGCGCCAACAGCCCTGACAGGGGGCGAGGCTACACCTTC	CANSPDRGRGYTF
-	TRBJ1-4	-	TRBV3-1	TGTGCCAGCAGCCCGGGACGGGGAGGTGAAAAACTGTTTTTT	CASSPGRGGEKLFF